A selection of T cell receptor beta chains follows, all from one sample in a study of cytomegalovirus exposure and HLA in healthy donors. This table comes from immunoSEQ multiplex PCR, and its TCRdb copy is limited to in-frame clones, with some not included. The table has over 75,000 clones, 80% to 90% seen once. Source material: PBMCs. These TCRs come from a woman under 30 in good health and CMV-seropositive. Both conserved end residues are part of each CDR3. A D gene is named only where the DNA matches it firmly. Rows may omit the clone size; those that give it use once, few, many or a size class.

D | size | J | V | DNA | CDR3
. | once | TRBJ2-2 | TRBV6-5 | TGTGCCAGCAAGAAGCCGGGGACCGGGGAGCTGTTTTTT | CASKKPGTGELFF
TRBD2 | . | TRBJ2-7 | TRBV27 | TGTGCCAGCAGACAAGGGGGGCTAGCGGGATACGAGCAGTACTTC | CASRQGGLAGYEQYF
TRBD1 | . | TRBJ1-3 | TRBV4-1 | TGCGCCAGCAGCCAACAAACAGGGGTCGGCATATCCTCTGGAAACACCATATATTTT | CASSQQTGVGISSGNTIYF
. | . | TRBJ2-7 | TRBV2 | TGTGCCAGCATGAATACGGGAAGGGACGAGCAGTACTTC | CASMNTGRDEQYF
. | . | TRBJ1-5 | TRBV7-2 | TGTGCCAGCAGCTTACAGGGAGGGGGTCAGCCCCAGCATTTT | CASSLQGGGQPQHF
TRBD1 | . | TRBJ2-7 | TRBV25-1 | TGTGCCAGCAGTTGGGACAGCTCCTACGAGCAGTACTTC | CASSWDSSYEQYF
TRBD2 | . | TRBJ2-5 | TRBV5-6 | TGTGCCAGCAGCTTAGCGGGAGGAGGTGAGACCCAGTACTTC | CASSLAGGGETQYF
TRBD2 | . | TRBJ2-7 | TRBV6-5 | TGTGCCAGCAGACCCTCCGGGGGGGGTCCCTACGAGCAGTACTTC | CASRPSGGGPYEQYF
TRBD2 | . | TRBJ2-1 | TRBV6-1 | TGTGCCAGCAGTCGGACTAGCGGGAGAAACAATGAGCAGTTCTTC | CASSRTSGRNNEQFF
. | . | TRBJ1-1 | TRBV28 | TGTGCCAGCATGATTGTAGAGAACACTGAAGCTTTCTTT | CASMIVENTEAFF
TRBD2 | once | TRBJ2-1 | TRBV15 | TGTGCCACCAGCAGAGATACTAGCGGGAGCAATGAGCAGTTCTTC | CATSRDTSGSNEQFF
TRBD1 | once | TRBJ1-5 | TRBV11-2 | TGTGCCAGCAGCTCCGGACAGGGAGGACAGCCCCAGCATTTT | CASSSGQGGQPQHF
. | . | TRBJ1-2 | TRBV27 | TGTGCCAGCAGTTTTATTGGCGCTCAGCAGGCCGCTAACTATGGCTACACCTTC | CASSFIGAQQAANYGYTF
. | once | TRBJ1-2 | TRBV7-8 | TGTGCCAGCAGCTTATCAGGGGCGCAGGTTGGCTACACCTTC | CASSLSGAQVGYTF
. | few | TRBJ1-1 | TRBV19 | TGTGCCAGTAGTATCGGGAAGGGAATAGAAGCTTTCTTT | CASSIGKGIEAFF
TRBD2 | . | TRBJ2-7 | TRBV27 | TGTGCCAGCAGTTATAGCGGGGGGGCCCCCTACGAGCAGTACTTC | CASSYSGGAPYEQYF
TRBD1 | . | TRBJ1-1 | TRBV5-1 | TGCGCCAGCAGCCACTACTTAATGACAGGGACCATGAACACTGAAGCTTTCTTT | CASSHYLMTGTMNTEAFF
. | . | TRBJ1-1 | TRBV6-1 | TGTGCCAGCTGGGGGGGCAAATTGAACACTGAAGCTTTCTTT | CASWGGKLNTEAFF
. | . | TRBJ1-5 | TRBV15 | TGTGCCACCAGTCCTGACAGCGGGCATCAGCCCCAGCATTTT | CATSPDSGHQPQHF
. | . | TRBJ2-1 | TRBV5-1 | TGCGCCAGCAGCCTCAGTACGTCCGGGGAGCAGTTCTTC | CASSLSTSGEQFF
TRBD1 | few | TRBJ1-5 | TRBV4-1 | TGCGCCAGCAGCCACGACACAGGGGGAAGCAATCAGCCCCAGCATTTT | CASSHDTGGSNQPQHF
. | . | TRBJ1-3 | TRBV19 | TGTGCCAGTAGTATTATTGGAAACACCATATATTTT | CASSIIGNTIYF
. | . | TRBJ2-1 | TRBV6-5 | TGTGCCAGTCAACTTTACAATGAGCAGTTCTTC | CASQLYNEQFF
. | . | TRBJ1-5 | TRBV6-5 | TGTGCCAGCAGTTTTGGACAGCCCCCACTGGGTCAGCCCCAGCATTTT | CASSFGQPPLGQPQHF
. | . | TRBJ1-1 | TRBV5-8 | TGTGCCAGCAGGTCGGGGAACGGAAACACTGAAGCTTTCTTT | CASRSGNGNTEAFF
. | . | TRBJ1-5 | TRBV2 | TGTGCCAGCAGTGAAGAGAGGACTTATCAGCCCCAGCATTTT | CASSEERTYQPQHF
. | . | TRBJ1-2 | TRBV5-1 | TGCGCCAGCAGCTTGGATCAGTATGGCTACACCTTC | CASSLDQYGYTF
TRBD1 | . | TRBJ2-7 | TRBV27 | TGTGCCAGCAGACAAACCCACAGGGGGCATTGGGTCTACGAGCAGTACTTC | CASRQTHRGHWVYEQYF
TRBD2 | . | TRBJ2-1 | TRBV30 | TGTGCCTGGAGTGGGGGGGGGACGGAGTTCTTC | CAWSGGGTEFF
. | once | TRBJ2-2 | TRBV5-1 | TGCGCCAGCAGCTCGCCGGGGGTGTCCGGGGAGCTGTTTTTT | CASSSPGVSGELFF
. | few | TRBJ2-2 | TRBV5-6 | TGTGCCAGCAGCTTGTACTCACAGGTCAACACCGGGGAGCTGTTTTTT | CASSLYSQVNTGELFF
TRBD1 | . | TRBJ2-1 | TRBV28 | TGTGCCAGCACCCCTACCTTACAGGGGACAAACAATGAGCAGTTCTTC | CASTPTLQGTNNEQFF
. | . | TRBJ2-1 | TRBV13 | TGTGCCAGCAGCTCCCTTTTAGGCGGGACGGGGCAGTTCTTC | CASSSLLGGTGQFF
TRBD2 | . | TRBJ2-5 | TRBV27 | TGTGCCAGCAGTCGCTACGCGGGGCCCCCCGCGGGGGAGGAGACCCAGTACTTC | CASSRYAGPPAGEETQYF
. | few | TRBJ1-2 | TRBV7-9 | TGTGCCAGCAGCTTAGGGCAAGTTTATGGCTACACCTTC | CASSLGQVYGYTF
TRBD2 | once | TRBJ2-1 | TRBV5-1 | TGCGCCAGCAGCCTGATAACGTTGGAAGCGGGATTCTCCTACAATGAGCAGTTCTTC | CASSLITLEAGFSYNEQFF
. | once | TRBJ1-4 | TRBV4-1 | TGCGCCAGCAGCTATAAACCGGGTCAGGGCGATGAAAAACTGTTTTTT | CASSYKPGQGDEKLFF
. | few | TRBJ2-7 | TRBV18 | TGTGCCAGCTCACCAGGTCCTAGTACCTACGAGCAGTACTTC | CASSPGPSTYEQYF
TRBD1 | . | TRBJ1-4 | TRBV28 | TGTGCCAGCAGTTTATCCGGACAGGCGCTAGAAAAACTGTTTTTT | CASSLSGQALEKLFF
. | . | TRBJ2-7 | TRBV27 | TGTGCCAGCAGTTTTGCTAGCAGCTACGAGCAGTACTTC | CASSFASSYEQYF
. | . | TRBJ1-2 | TRBV7-9 | TGTGCCAGCAGCCGACAATCCAAACACAGGGAATGGAATGGCTACACCTTC | CASSRQSKHREWNGYTF
TRBD1 | . | TRBJ2-7 | TRBV4-1 | TGCGCCAGCAGCCAAGTAGGACAGGGGATAGAGCAGTACTTC | CASSQVGQGIEQYF
TRBD1 | . | TRBJ2-7 | TRBV2 | TGTGCCACCATTGGGACAGGATACGACGAGCAGTACTTC | CATIGTGYDEQYF
. | few | TRBJ2-1 | TRBV5-1 | TGCGCCAGCAGAATTGGCGAGACGGGTGAGCAGTTCTTC | CASRIGETGEQFF
. | . | TRBJ1-5 | TRBV7-8 | TGTGCCAGCAGCTTAGGGTGGCAGAATCAGCCCCAGCATTTT | CASSLGWQNQPQHF
. | . | TRBJ1-4 | TRBV2 | TGTGCCAGCAGTGACAGGGAATCGGATGAAAAACTGTTTTTT | CASSDRESDEKLFF
TRBD1 | . | TRBJ1-1 | TRBV5-1 | TGCGCCAGCAGTTGGGACAGTTCGAACACTGAAGCTTTCTTT | CASSWDSSNTEAFF
TRBD2 | . | TRBJ2-1 | TRBV7-6 | TGTGCCAGCAGCGCCGACCCGGGACTAGCGGCCGAGCAGTTCTTC | CASSADPGLAAEQFF
. | . | TRBJ2-5 | TRBV9 | TGTGCCAGCGGCGGCTGGAGCCAAGAGACCCAGTACTTC | CASGGWSQETQYF
. | once | TRBJ2-5 | TRBV7-3 | TGTGCCAGCAGCTTAAGCAGGGGCGAGACCCAGTACTTC | CASSLSRGETQYF
. | . | TRBJ2-7 | TRBV28 | TGTGCCAGCAGCAACAGTTTCCTCCCCTACGAGCAGTACTTC | CASSNSFLPYEQYF
. | . | TRBJ1-5 | TRBV6-5 | TGTGCCAGCAAACTAGTAGGAGGGGGCAATCAGCCCCAGCATTTT | CASKLVGGGNQPQHF
. | . | TRBJ2-5 | TRBV13 | TGTGCCAGCAGCTGGAGGGAGACCCAGTACTTC | CASSWRETQYF
TRBD2 | . | TRBJ2-7 | TRBV6-5 | TGTGCCAGCAGTTATCAAAGTAGCGGGAGGGCCTACGAGCAGTACTTC | CASSYQSSGRAYEQYF
. | . | TRBJ2-2 | TRBV6-6 | TGTGCCAGCAGTTACGAGGGTACGAACACCGGGGAGCTGTTTTTT | CASSYEGTNTGELFF
. | . | TRBJ2-6 | TRBV4-1 | TGCGCCAGCAGCGGAGGGTTTGGGGCCAACGTCCTGACTTTC | CASSGGFGANVLTF
TRBD1 | few | TRBJ2-7 | TRBV5-6 | TGTGCCAGCAGCTTGGGGACAGGGAATTACGAGCAGTACTTC | CASSLGTGNYEQYF
TRBD1 | . | TRBJ2-5 | TRBV5-1 | TGCGCCAGCAGCTTGGGGACAGGGGGCTCTCTAGAGACCCAGTACTTC | CASSLGTGGSLETQYF
. | . | TRBJ2-3 | TRBV5-1 | TGCGCCAGCAGGGGGGGATCAGGGAGGTCGGATACGCAGTATTTT | CASRGGSGRSDTQYF
TRBD1 | . | TRBJ2-5 | TRBV28 | TGTGCCAGCAGTCCGGGGACAGGACCATCGAAAGAGGCCCAGTACTTC | CASSPGTGPSKEAQYF